This is a list of T cell receptor beta chains from one sample in a study of cytotoxic CD8 clonotypes in ibrutinib-treated CLL. Clones were read by immunoSEQ multiplex PCR, and TCRdb kept only the in-frame ones, dropping some. The table records 200,000 or so clones, 75% to 80% of them present only once. Here the sequenced sample was PBMCs, taken after 12 months of ibrutinib treatment. The receptors originated from a human donor with chronic lymphocytic leukemia. Both conserved end residues are part of each CDR3. A D gene is named only where the DNA matches it firmly. Part of the rows lack a size; the others show once, few, many or a class for expanded clones.

J | V | length | D | size | CDR3 | DNA
TRBJ2-7 | TRBV10-1 | 13 | TRBD1 | - | CASSSDRVYEQYF | TGCGCCAGCAGTTCCGACAGGGTCTACGAGCAGTACTTC
TRBJ1-2 | TRBV6-5 | 15 | TRBD1 | - | CASSYSTTGAYGYTF | TGTGCCAGCAGTTACTCTACCACAGGGGCCTATGGCTACACCTTC
TRBJ2-7 | TRBV7-2 | 12 | - | few | CASSLWSYEQYF | TGTGCCAGCAGCTTATGGTCCTACGAGCAGTACTTC
TRBJ2-3 | TRBV6-1 | 15 | TRBD1 | - | CASSGDRGGADTQYF | TGTGCCAGCAGTGGAGACAGGGGGGGAGCAGATACGCAGTATTTT
TRBJ2-7 | TRBV9 | 14 | - | - | CASSPGTLTYEQYF | TGTGCCAGCAGCCCCGGGACATTAACCTACGAGCAGTACTTC
TRBJ2-1 | TRBV5-4 | 15 | - | once | CASSFGGGTYNEQFF | TGTGCCAGCAGCTTCGGAGGGGGCACCTACAATGAGCAGTTCTTC
TRBJ1-5 | TRBV7-2 | 13 | - | - | CASSLGINQPQHF | TGTGCCAGCAGCTTAGGGATAAATCAGCCCCAGCATTTT
TRBJ1-4 | TRBV5-5 | 14 | - | once | CASSVSATNEKLFF | TGTGCCAGCAGCGTCAGTGCAACTAATGAAAAACTGTTTTTT
TRBJ1-5 | TRBV28 | 15 | - | - | CASSSDTGSNQPQHF | TGTGCCAGCAGTTCCGATACAGGCTCTAATCAGCCCCAGCATTTT
TRBJ1-1 | TRBV7-9 | 13 | - | - | CASSLDRDTEAFF | TGTGCCAGCAGCTTAGACAGAGACACTGAAGCTTTCTTT
TRBJ2-1 | TRBV7-8 | 16 | TRBD2 | - | CASTSWGGVSYNEQFF | TGTGCCAGCACCTCCTGGGGGGGAGTTTCCTACAATGAGCAGTTCTTC
TRBJ2-7 | TRBV7-3 | 12 | - | - | CARGVSRYEQYF | TGTGCCCGAGGGGTTTCCCGTTACGAGCAGTACTTC
TRBJ2-7 | TRBV10-3 | 15 | - | - | CAISDKGLGGYEQYF | TGTGCCATCAGTGATAAAGGGCTAGGAGGCTACGAGCAGTACTTC
TRBJ1-2 | TRBV29-1 | 12 | - | - | CSVPGELYGYTF | TGCAGCGTTCCGGGGGAACTCTATGGCTACACCTTC
TRBJ1-2 | TRBV6-5 | 16 | TRBD1 | once | CASSYEMDRSLRGYTF | TGTGCCAGCAGTTACGAGATGGACAGGTCATTGAGAGGCTACACCTTC
TRBJ1-2 | TRBV15 | 15 | TRBD1 | - | CATSRVQGQHYGYTF | TGTGCCACCAGCAGGGTGCAGGGACAGCACTATGGCTACACCTTC
TRBJ1-1 | TRBV7-8 | 13 | - | - | CASSSGMNTEAFF | TGTGCCAGCAGCTCAGGGATGAACACTGAAGCTTTCTTT
TRBJ1-2 | TRBV9 | 14 | - | once | CASSPRSRDYGYTF | TGTGCCAGCAGCCCCCGGAGCCGCGACTATGGCTACACCTTC
TRBJ1-5 | TRBV7-8 | 15 | - | once | CASSLGVGLGQPQHF | TGTGCCAGCAGCTTAGGCGTCGGTTTAGGACAGCCCCAGCATTTT
TRBJ1-3 | TRBV4-1 | 15 | - | - | CASSQFLDAGNTIYF | TGCGCCAGCAGCCAATTTTTGGACGCTGGAAACACCATATATTTT
TRBJ2-7 | TRBV2 | 17 | TRBD2 | - | CASSDSHSSGGRYEQYF | TGTGCCAGCAGTGATTCGCACTCTAGCGGGGGGCGATACGAGCAGTACTTC
TRBJ1-5 | TRBV4-1 | 15 | - | - | CASSHPGQGNQPQHF | TGCGCCAGCAGCCACCCGGGACAAGGCAATCAGCCCCAGCATTTT
TRBJ2-7 | TRBV6-1 | 14 | TRBD1 | - | CASSRGQEQSEQYF | TGTGCCAGCAGTAGGGGACAGGAGCAAAGCGAGCAGTACTTC
TRBJ2-6 | TRBV28 | 16 | TRBD1 | - | CASISGGYSGANVLTF | TGTGCCAGCATCTCAGGGGGATACTCTGGGGCCAACGTCCTGACTTTC
TRBJ2-7 | TRBV28 | 13 | TRBD2 | - | CASTSGVSYEQYF | TGTGCCAGCACTAGCGGGGTATCCTACGAGCAGTACTTC
TRBJ1-6 | TRBV2 | 13 | - | - | CAGKGDGDSPLHF | TGTGCCGGGAAGGGGGATGGGGATTCACCCCTCCACTTT
TRBJ2-1 | TRBV7-8 | 18 | TRBD1 | - | CASSFPRTGTGLYNEQFF | TGTGCCAGCAGCTTTCCCAGAACCGGGACAGGGCTCTACAATGAGCAGTTCTTC
TRBJ1-3 | TRBV6-5 | 15 | - | - | CASSYSGGSGNTIYF | TGTGCCAGCAGTTACTCGGGCGGGAGTGGAAACACCATATATTTT
TRBJ1-3 | TRBV7-8 | 13 | - | - | CASSSATRNTIYF | TGTGCCAGCAGCTCGGCGACCCGAAACACCATATATTTT
TRBJ2-7 | TRBV5-1 | 12 | - | - | CASTSTSAEQYF | TGCGCCAGCACATCCACTTCTGCCGAGCAGTACTTC